The clone carrying this T cell receptor beta chain was recorded once. The antigen remains unidentified. The study pooled second doses at about 4 or about 12 weeks. The data are from a study of T cell responses to AZD1222 COVID-19 vaccine. Sequencing was performed with immunoSEQ multiplex PCR; in TCRdb, only in-frame clones are kept and a portion is missing. This sample yields about 150,000 clones, of which approximately 92% are seen a single time; 3% to 4% belongs to the top ten. Study findings and constraints: The study sampled repertoires only after the peak T cell response. Only a handful of AZD1222 recipients, several in all, had baseline seropositivity. Nearly half of spike-specific TCRs reportedly target variant regions that are unmutated in the B.1.351 and B.1.1.7 variants.

Sequenced material: peripheral blood, taken 28 days after the second AZD1222 dose. This TCR came from an adult who received the AZD1222 COVID-19 vaccine.

For the CDR3, the DNA is TGTGCCAGCAGTGTTCCCCACTATCAGCCCCAGCATTTT. The encoded protein is CASSVPHYQPQHF. This sequence joins TRBV28 and TRBJ1-5; the D is unclear. CDR1 is MDHEN, CDR2 SYDVKM, per germline. The CDR3 runs to 13 residues. V was pared by 5 bases and J by 5 bases, with 10 bases between.